One T cell receptor beta chain is described in this entry. Its antigen is currently unknown. Other DNA variants within this sample encode the same CDR3. The data were obtained in a study of cytomegalovirus exposure and HLA in healthy donors. General study findings and limits: The productive fraction for most TCR beta V segments was about 90% or about 30% in an earlier analysis. Researchers had no immune exposure information except CMV serostatus available. The Asian-associated ancestry cluster reportedly had fewer N-insertions than the approximately 610-donor mean in a later analysis.

The CDR3 is 14 amino acids. Germline V lookup: CDR1 MNHEY, CDR2 SVGAGI. V gave up 4 bases and J gave up 1 base; unmatched junction bases: 2. The study ran its PCR with 60 Vbeta and 13 Jbeta primers. Sequenced by immunoSEQ multiplex PCR; TCRdb stores in-frame clones only, minus some. The repertoire consists of around 150,000 clones, with approximately 70% occurring once and the leading ten covering over 5%. V usage is TRBV6-5 and J usage is TRBJ2-3, with 7 bases that match TRBD2. The sequenced sample consisted of PBMCs. The origin of this receptor is a woman between 55 and 75 years old in good health and CMV-seronegative. The CDR3 DNA sequence: TGTGCCAGCAGTTCGAGCGGGGGCACAGATACGCAGTATTTT. Translated, it gives CASSSSGGTDTQYF.